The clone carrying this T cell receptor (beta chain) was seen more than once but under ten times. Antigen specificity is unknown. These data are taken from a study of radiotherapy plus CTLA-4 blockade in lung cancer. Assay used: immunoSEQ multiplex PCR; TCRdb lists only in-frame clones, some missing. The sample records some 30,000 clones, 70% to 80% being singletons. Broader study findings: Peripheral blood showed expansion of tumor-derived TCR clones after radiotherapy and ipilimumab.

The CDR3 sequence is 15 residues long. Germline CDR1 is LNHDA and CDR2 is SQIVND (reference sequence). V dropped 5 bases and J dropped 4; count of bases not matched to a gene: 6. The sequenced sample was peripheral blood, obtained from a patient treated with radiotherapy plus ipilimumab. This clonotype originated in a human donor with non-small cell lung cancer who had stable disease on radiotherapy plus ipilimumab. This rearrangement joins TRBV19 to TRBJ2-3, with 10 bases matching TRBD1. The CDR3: CASSRGQGTADTQYF. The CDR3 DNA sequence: TGTGCCAGTAGTCGGGGACAGGGGACAGCAGATACGCAGTATTTT.